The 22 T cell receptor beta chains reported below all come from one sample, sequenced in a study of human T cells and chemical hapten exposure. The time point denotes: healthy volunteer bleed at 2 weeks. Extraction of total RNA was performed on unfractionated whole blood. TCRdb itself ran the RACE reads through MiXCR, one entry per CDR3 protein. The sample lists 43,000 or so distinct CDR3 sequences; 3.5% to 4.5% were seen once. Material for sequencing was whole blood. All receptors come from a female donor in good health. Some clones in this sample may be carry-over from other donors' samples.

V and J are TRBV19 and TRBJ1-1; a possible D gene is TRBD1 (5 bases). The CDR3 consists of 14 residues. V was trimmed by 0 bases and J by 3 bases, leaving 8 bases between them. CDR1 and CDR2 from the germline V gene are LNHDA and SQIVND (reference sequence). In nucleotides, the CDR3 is TGTGCCAGTAGTATAGATGAAGGGGACACTGAAGCTTTCTTT. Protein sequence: CASSIDEGDTEAFF.

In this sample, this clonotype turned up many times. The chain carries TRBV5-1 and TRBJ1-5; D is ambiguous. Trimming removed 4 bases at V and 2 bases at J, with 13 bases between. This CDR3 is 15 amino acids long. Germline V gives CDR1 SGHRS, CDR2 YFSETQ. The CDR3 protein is CASSMGVSGNQPQHF. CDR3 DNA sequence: TGCGCCAGCAGCATGGGAGTGTCCGGCAATCAGCCCCAGCATTTT.

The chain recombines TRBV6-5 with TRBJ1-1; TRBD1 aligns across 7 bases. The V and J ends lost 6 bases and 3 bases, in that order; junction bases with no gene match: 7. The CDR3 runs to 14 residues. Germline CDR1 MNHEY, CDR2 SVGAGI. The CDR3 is CASRSGGRHTEAFF. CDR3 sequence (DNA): TGTGCCAGCAGGTCAGGGGGTCGACACACTGAAGCTTTCTTT.

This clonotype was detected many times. CDR3 in amino acids: CSVAQGTLGGNTIYF. In DNA form, the CDR3 reads TGCAGCGTAGCACAGGGAACTCTAGGAGGAAACACCATATATTTT. This rearrangement joins TRBV29-1 to TRBJ1-3, with D possibly matching TRBD1 (6 bases). Germline CDR1 reads SQVTM; CDR2 reads ANQGSEA. This CDR3 is built from 15 residues. The V end lost 6 bases, the J end lost 4 bases, and 19 bases lay between the germline ends.

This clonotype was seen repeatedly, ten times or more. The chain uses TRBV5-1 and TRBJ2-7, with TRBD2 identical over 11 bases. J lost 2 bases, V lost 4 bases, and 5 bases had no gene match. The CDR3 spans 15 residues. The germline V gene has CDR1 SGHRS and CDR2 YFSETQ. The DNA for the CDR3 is TGCGCCAGCAGCCTAATAGCGGGGGGGACCTACGAGCAGTACTTC. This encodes CASSLIAGGTYEQYF.

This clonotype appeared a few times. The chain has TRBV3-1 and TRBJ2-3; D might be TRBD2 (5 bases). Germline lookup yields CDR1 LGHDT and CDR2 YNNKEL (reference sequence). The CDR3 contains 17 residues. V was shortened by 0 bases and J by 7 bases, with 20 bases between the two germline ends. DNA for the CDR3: TGTGCCAGCAGCCAAGAAGGTCGGGCAGGCGAGGGTTATACGCAGTATTTT. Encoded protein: CASSQEGRAGEGYTQYF.

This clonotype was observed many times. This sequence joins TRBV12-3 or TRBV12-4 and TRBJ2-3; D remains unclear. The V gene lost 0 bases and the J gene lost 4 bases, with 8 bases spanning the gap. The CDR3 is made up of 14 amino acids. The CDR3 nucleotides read TGTGCCAGCAGTTTAGCGCGGCGGTCAGATACGCAGTATTTT. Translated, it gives CASSLARRSDTQYF.

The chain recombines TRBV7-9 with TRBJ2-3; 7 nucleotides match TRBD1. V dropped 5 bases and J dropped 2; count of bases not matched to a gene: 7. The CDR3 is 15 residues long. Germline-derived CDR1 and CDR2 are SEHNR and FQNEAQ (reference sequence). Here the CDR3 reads CASSKPGQYTDTQYF. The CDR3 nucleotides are TGTGCCAGCAGCAAACCGGGACAGTACACAGATACGCAGTATTTT.

CDR3 DNA: TGTGCCAGCCCTTTTAGCGGGGACGCCCCCGAGCAGTTCTTC. It yields the protein CASPFSGDAPEQFF. J is TRBJ2-1 and V is TRBV12-3 or TRBV12-4, with 8 nucleotides matching TRBD2. J was trimmed by 10 bases and V by 8 bases; bases with no gene match: 13. This CDR3 has 14 residues.

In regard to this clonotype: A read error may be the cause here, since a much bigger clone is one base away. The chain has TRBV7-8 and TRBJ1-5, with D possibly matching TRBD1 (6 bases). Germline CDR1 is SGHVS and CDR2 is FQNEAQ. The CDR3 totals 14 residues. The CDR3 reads CASSTIRGGQPQNF. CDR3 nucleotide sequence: TGTGCCAGCAGTACTATCAGGGGAGGGCAGCCCCAGAATTTT.

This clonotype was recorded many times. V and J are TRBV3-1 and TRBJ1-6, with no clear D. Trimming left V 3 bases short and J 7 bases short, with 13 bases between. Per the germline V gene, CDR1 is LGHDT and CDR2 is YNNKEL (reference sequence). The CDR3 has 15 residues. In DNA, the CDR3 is TGTGCCAGCAGCCACATGAACGGAGGCAATTCACCCCTCCACTTT. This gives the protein CASSHMNGGNSPLHF.

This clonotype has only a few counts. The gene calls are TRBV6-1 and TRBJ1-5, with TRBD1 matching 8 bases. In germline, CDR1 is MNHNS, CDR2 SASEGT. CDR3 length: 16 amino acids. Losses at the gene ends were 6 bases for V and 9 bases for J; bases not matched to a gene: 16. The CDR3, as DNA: TGTGCCAGCAGGGTCCGGGCAGGGGGCTACGGTGTGCCCCAGCATTTT. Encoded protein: CASRVRAGGYGVPQHF.

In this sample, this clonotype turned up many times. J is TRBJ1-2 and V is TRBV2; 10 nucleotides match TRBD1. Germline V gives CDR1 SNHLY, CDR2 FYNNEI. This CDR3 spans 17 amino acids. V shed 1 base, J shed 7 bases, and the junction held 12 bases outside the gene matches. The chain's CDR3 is CASSEEGAGTGAFGYTF. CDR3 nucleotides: TGTGCCAGCAGTGAAGAAGGAGCTGGGACAGGGGCCTTTGGCTACACCTTC. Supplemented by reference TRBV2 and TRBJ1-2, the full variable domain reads EPEVTQTPSHQVTQMGQEVILRCVPISNHLYFYWYRQILGQKVEFLVSFYNNEISEKSEIFDDQFSVERPDGSNFTLKIRSTKLEDSAMYFCASSEEGAGTGAFGYTFGSGTRLTVV.

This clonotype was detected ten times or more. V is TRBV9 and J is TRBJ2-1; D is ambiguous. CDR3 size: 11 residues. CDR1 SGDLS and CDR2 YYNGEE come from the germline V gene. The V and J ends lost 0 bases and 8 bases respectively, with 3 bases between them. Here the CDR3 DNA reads TGTGCCAGCAGCGTAGCTGATGAGCAGTTCTTC. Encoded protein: CASSVADEQFF.

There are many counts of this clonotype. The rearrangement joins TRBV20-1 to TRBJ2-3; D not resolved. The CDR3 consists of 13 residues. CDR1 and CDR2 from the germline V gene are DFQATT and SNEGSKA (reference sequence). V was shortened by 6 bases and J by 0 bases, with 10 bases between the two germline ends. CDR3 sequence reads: CSAFPTSTDTQYF. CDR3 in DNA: TGCAGTGCCTTTCCCACTAGCACAGATACGCAGTATTTT.

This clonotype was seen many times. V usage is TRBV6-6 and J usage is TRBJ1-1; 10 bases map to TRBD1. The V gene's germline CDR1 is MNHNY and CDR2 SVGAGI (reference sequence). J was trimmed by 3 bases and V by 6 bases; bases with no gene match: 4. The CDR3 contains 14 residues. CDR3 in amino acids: CASSWTGGDTEAFF. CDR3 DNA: TGTGCCAGCAGCTGGACAGGGGGTGACACTGAAGCTTTCTTT.

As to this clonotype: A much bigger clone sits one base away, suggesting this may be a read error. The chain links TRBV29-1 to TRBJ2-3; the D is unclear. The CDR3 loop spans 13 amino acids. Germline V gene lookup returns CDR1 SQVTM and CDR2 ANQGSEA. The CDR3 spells CGVGISYTDTQYF. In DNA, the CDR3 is TGCGGCGTGGGAATATCCTACACAGATACGCAGTATTTT.

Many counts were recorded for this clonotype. The CDR3 loop is CSALPGGRTSGGAGTDTQYF. The CDR3 region has the DNA TGCAGTGCACTACCCGGTGGCCGGACTAGCGGGGGGGCTGGCACAGATACGCAGTATTTT. The rearrangement uses TRBV20-1 and TRBJ2-3, with 15 bases that match TRBD2. Germline V gene data show CDR1 as DFQATT and CDR2 as SNEGSKA (reference sequence). V gave up 6 bases and J gave up 1 base; unmatched junction bases: 17. CDR3 length: 20 residues.

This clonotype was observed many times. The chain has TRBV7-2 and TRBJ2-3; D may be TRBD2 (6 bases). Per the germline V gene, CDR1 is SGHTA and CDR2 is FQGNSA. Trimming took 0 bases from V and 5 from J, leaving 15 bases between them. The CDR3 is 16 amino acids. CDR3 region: CASSLAPPGEGDTQYF. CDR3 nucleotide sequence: TGTGCCAGCAGCTTAGCGCCACCGGGGGAAGGAGATACGCAGTATTTT. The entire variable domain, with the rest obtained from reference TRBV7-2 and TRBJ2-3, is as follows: GAGVSQSPSNKVTEKGKDVELRCDPISGHTALYWYRQSLGQGLEFLIYFQGNSAPDKSGLPSDRFSAERTGGSVSTLTIQRTQQEDSAVYLCASSLAPPGEGDTQYFGPGTRLTVL.

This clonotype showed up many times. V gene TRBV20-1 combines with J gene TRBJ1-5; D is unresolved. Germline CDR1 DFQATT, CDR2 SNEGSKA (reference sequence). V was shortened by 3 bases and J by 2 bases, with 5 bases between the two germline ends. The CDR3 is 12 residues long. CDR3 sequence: CSARARNQPQHF. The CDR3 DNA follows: TGCAGTGCTAGGGCCCGCAATCAGCCCCAGCATTTT.

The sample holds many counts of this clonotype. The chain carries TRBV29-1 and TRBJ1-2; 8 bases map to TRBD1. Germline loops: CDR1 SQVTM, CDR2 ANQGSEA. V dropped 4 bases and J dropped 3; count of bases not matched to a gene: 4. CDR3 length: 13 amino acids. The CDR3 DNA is TGCAGCGTTGGGACAGGGAAGGACTATGGCTACACCTTC. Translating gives CSVGTGKDYGYTF.

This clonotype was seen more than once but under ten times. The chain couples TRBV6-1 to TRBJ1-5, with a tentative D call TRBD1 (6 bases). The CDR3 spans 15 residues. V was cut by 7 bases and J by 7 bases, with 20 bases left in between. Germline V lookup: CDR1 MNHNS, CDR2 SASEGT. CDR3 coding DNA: TGTGCCAGCACCGAGGGGGACATCGGGGCGCAGCCCCAGCATTTT. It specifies CASTEGDIGAQPQHF.